This TCR beta chain is from a study of shared clonotypes between healthy human individuals. Data came from immunoSEQ multiplex PCR; TCRdb stores just in-frame clones and leaves some out. Of over 400,000 clones detected, around 80% appear once; the ten largest clones hold around 12%. Worth noting for this clone: At one of its ends the junction is not consistent with the germline gene, which may arise from a read error.

The length of the CDR3 is 14 residues. The germline V gene has CDR1 SGHDT and CDR2 YYEEEE. This sequence originates from a woman between 35 and 50 years old in good health. Some clones in this sample may be carry-over from other donors' samples. The sample comprised PBMCs. The chain is built from TRBV5-6 and TRBJ1-2; no definite D call. The CDR3 nucleotides read TGTGCCAGCATCTTGGCCATGGACGGCTACGGCTACACCTTC. It translates to CASILAMDGYGYTF.